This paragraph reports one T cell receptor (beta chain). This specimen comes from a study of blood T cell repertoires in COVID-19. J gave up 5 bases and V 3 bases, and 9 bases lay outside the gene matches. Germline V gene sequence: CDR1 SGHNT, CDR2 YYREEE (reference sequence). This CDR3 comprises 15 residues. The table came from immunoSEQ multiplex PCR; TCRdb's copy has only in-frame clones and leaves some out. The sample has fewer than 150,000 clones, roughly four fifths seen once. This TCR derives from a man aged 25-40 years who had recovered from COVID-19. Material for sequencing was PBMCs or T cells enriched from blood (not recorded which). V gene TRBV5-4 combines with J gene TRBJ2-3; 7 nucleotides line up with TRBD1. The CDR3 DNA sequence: TGTGCCAGCAGCTCGTCCAAACAGGGGCTAGATACGCAGTATTTT. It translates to CASSSSKQGLDTQYF.